This T cell receptor (beta chain) was documented in a study of tumor-infiltrating lymphocytes in primary liver carcinoma. This clonotype has at least ten counts. Its antigen is currently unknown. Each 20-30 mg portion of unsorted bulk tissue served as the source for co-extraction of RNA and DNA. Sampling of each tumor involved five separate regions. The study, taken as a whole, reports: Tumor region pairs outstripped tumor-adjacent and tumor-blood pairs in overlap.

TCR beta cDNA was made from around 460 ng total RNA with a constant-region primer. It was through three nested multiplex PCR rounds of slightly modified ARM-PCR that TCR beta libraries arose. TRBV1-TRBV30 forward primers paired with a C-beta reverse primer drove the first two PCR rounds, about 10 cycles each. From the multiplex PCR reads, TCRdb called clonotypes with MiXCR, one entry per CDR3 protein. Altogether tens of thousands of distinct CDR3 sequences are present, about 70% being singletons, with the ten largest covering roughly a quarter. In germline, CDR1 is MGHDK, CDR2 SYGVNS. The length of the CDR3 is 15 residues. J lost 2 bases, V lost 7 bases, and 5 bases had no gene match.

The sequence was obtained from a man in his forties with primary liver carcinoma and hepatitis B virus infection. The rearrangement uses TRBV25-1 and TRBJ1-5; TRBD1 matches at 10 bases. The sequencing sample was made of liver tumor tissue from sampling region 4. Subset reported: tumor region T4, right-lateral pole. This chain's CDR3 is CASKGTGAGNQPQHF. The CDR3 nucleotides are TGTGCCAGCAAGGGGACAGGGGCGGGCAATCAGCCCCAGCATTTT.